Included here is one TCR beta chain sequence, with context. The data stem from a study of OX40 agonist ivuxolimab in advanced cancers. Looking at the study overall: Patients received ivuxolimab, an agonistic anti-OX40 (CD134) antibody. The dose-escalation cohort had hepatocellular carcinoma, melanoma, renal cell or head and neck cancer.

The repertoire was sequenced with immunoSEQ multiplex PCR; TCRdb's copy has only in-frame clones and lacks some. The profile shows some 80,000 clones, more than 70% of them singletons. Deletions cut 6 bases from V and 8 bases from J, with 18 bases between. The germline gives CDR1 SGHNT, CDR2 YYREEE (reference sequence). The CDR3 has 14 residues. V and J are TRBV5-4 and TRBJ2-1; D unresolved. The material was CD4+ or CD8+ T cells sorted from blood, obtained in a trial of the OX40 agonist ivuxolimab. The sequence was collected from an adult with an advanced solid tumor such as melanoma, head and neck, liver or kidney cancer. The CDR3 loop reads CASTQPAQQDEQFF. The CDR3, as DNA: TGTGCCAGCACCCAGCCCGCCCAGCAGGATGAGCAGTTCTTC.